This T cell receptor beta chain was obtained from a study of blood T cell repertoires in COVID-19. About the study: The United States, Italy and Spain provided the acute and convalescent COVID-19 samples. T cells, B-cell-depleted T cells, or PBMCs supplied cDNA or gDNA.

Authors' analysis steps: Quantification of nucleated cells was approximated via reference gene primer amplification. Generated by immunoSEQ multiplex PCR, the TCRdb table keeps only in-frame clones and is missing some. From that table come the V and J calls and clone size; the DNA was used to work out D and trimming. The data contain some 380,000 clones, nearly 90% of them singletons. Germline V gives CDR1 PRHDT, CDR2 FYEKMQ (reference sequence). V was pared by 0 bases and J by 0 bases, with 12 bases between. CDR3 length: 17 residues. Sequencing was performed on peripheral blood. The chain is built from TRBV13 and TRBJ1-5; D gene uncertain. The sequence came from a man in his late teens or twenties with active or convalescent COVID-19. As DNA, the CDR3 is TGTGCCAGCAGCTTAGGAACAGATTCCCATAGCAATCAGCCCCAGCATTTT. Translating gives CASSLGTDSHSNQPQHF.